Reported below is one T cell receptor (beta chain). What antigen it recognizes has not been identified. No much larger clone is present one base from it, and per-base qualities are unavailable. For CDR1 and CDR2, the germline V gene (reference sequence) lists LNHDA and SQIVND. V loses 7 bases of germline sequence and J loses 1 base, and the interval between the two ends is 13 bases. From the cysteine up to the phenylalanine, the CDR3 has a length of 15 residues. The read is trimmed to its CDR3 DNA, 45 bases read in frame from base 1. Donors were healthy HIV-negative adults with no recently reported acute infections or vaccinations. All donors were Caucasian adults living in Nashville, Tennessee, USA. For unsorted samples, some 90 million PBMCs were counted, and genomic DNA was extracted using the QIAamp DNA Blood Mini kit. After blood collection by leukapheresis, PBMCs were isolated using Ficoll-Histopaque density gradient centrifugation and then cryopreserved in the vapor phase of liquid nitrogen.

The data were obtained in a study of shared clonotypes between healthy human individuals (TCRdb year 2020). About the full investigation: Two women and a few men aged 18 to 49 years were included in the cohort. To estimate repertoire size and how much clonotypes are shared between individuals, the study performed deep sequencing of blood TCR repertoires from a few healthy adults. To increase sequencing depth and limit assay-specific biases, TCR repertoire library preparation and sequencing were carried out by different laboratories using diverse techniques. Between about 0.85 and 9.5 billion PBMCs per donor were obtained by leukapheresis. The investigation overall reported the following: The genetic and exposure-history diversity represented was limited by the small number of donors. Based on pairwise subsampling, the degree of clonotype sharing among donors was expected to be affected by sequencing depth. Sampling was limited to blood, and TCR repertoires in tissue likely differ from TCR repertoires in blood.

Using the deep immunoSEQ assay, multiplex PCR amplified TCR CDR3 regions from genomic DNA. Extracted genomic DNA from each cell subset was spread evenly across all wells of several immunoSEQ 96-well plates, with each plate serving as a replicate. For unsorted PBMC, each replicate PCR was loaded with roughly 330 ng genomic DNA, equivalent to roughly 31,000 T cell genomes. Ten immunoSEQ deep assay plates were used to sequence unsorted PBMC genomic DNA. Purified libraries were measured with a Qubit 3.0 fluorometer, size-checked on a Bioanalyzer 2100, and measured again with the KAPA Library Quantification kit. Every immunoSEQ 96-well plate was sequenced on a separate single-read 150-cycle Illumina NextSeq 550 flow cell. The original methods were these. The immunoSEQ output contained only junctional sequences without quality scores, so filtering could not match that applied to full-length reads. Sequences were annotated with PyIR, a Python wrapper for IgBLAST v1.9, using IMGT germline references to assign V/J genes and CDR3. Any read was removed if the V/J assignment was weak (E-value above 1e-6), the CDR3 was missing, or the read contained stop codons, out-of-frame junctions, or ambiguous translated residues. V3J clonotypes were defined as sequences sharing an identical inferred V gene, J gene, and CDR3 amino acid sequence. Percentage overlap between repertoires was computed as shared unique clonotypes divided by the size of the smaller repertoire. RTK rarefaction, the Chao1 estimator, and Recon v2.1 estimates of unobserved clonotypes were used to assess repertoire richness. The table was pulled from immuneACCESS by TCRdb, which kept in-frame rearrangements only. Such tables lose some clones; where checked, under half of the loss comes from unresolved V genes, and the rest has no known cause. V, J and clone size were drawn from that table, and D and trimming were deduced from the DNA. A total of about 470,000 clones appear in this sample, around 79% of them only once. The ten most abundant clones make up around 14% of the sample.

Sequenced material: PBMCs. The TCR sequence derives from a woman between 35 and 50 years old in good health. Some clones in this sample may be carry-over from other donors' samples. The chain employs TRBV19 and TRBJ2-2, and the D gene may be TRBD1, 6 bases matching. The sequence in DNA is TGTGCCAGTACAAATCGAGGGGGGAACACCGGGGAGCTGTTTTTT. This sequence encodes CASTNRGGNTGELFF.